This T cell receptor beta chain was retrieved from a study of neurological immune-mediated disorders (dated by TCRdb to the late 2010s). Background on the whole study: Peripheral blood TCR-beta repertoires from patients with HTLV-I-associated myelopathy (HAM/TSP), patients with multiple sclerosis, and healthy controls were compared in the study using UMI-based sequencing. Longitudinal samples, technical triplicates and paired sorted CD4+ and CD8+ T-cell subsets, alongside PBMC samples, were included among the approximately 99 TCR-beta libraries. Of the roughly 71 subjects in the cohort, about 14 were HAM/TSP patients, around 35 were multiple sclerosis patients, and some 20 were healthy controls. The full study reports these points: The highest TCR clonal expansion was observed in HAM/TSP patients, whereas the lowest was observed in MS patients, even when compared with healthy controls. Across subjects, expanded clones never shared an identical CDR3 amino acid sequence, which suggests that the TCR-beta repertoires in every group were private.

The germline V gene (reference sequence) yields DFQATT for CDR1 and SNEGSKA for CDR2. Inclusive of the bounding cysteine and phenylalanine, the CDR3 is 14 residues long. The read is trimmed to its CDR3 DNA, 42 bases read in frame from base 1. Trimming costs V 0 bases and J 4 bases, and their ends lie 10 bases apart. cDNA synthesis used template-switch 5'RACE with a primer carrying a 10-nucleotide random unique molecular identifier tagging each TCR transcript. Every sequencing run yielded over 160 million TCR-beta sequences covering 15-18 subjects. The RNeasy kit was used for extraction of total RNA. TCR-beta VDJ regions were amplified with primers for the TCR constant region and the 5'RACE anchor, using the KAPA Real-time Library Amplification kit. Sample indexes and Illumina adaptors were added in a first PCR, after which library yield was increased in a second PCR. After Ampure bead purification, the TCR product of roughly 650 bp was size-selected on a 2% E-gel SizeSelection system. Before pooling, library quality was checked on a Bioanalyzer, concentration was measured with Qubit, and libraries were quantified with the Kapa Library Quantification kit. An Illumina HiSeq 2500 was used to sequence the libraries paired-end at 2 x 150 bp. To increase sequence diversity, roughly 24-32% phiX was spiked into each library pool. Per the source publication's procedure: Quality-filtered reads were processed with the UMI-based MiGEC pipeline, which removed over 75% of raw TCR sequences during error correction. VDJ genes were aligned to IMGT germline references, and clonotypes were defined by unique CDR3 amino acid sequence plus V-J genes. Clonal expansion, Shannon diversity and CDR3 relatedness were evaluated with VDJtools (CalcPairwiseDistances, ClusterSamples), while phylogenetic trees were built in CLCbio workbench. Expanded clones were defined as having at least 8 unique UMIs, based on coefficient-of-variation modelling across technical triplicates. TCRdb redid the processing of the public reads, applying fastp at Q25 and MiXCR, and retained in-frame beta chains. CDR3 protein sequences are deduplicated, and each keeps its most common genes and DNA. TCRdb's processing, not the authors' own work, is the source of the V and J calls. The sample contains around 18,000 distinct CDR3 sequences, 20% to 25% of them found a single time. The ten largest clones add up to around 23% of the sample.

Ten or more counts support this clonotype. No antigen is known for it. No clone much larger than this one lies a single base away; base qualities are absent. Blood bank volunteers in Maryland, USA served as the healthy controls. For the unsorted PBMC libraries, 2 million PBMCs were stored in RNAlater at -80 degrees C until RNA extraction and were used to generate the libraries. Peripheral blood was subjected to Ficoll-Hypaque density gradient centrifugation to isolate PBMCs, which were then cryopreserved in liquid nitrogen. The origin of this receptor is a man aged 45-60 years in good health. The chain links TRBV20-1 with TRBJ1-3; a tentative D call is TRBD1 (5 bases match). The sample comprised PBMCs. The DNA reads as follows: TGCAGTGCTAGAGAGGGACCCCGAGGAAACACCATATATTTT. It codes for CSAREGPRGNTIYF.